Each of the 3 T cell receptor beta chains below was sequenced from the same sample in a study of naive and memory T cell subsets. Study results and caveats: Especially in CD8 cells, naive repertoires contained a few larger clonotypes, possibly CD45RA-re-expressing memory cells.

These receptors have no identified antigens. Both TRBC1 and TRBC2 were covered by a beta constant-region primer of two equimolar oligonucleotides. Ligated cDNA was amplified by four rounds of PCR with nested alpha and beta constant-region primers and SP2. One entry per CDR3 protein, called by TCRdb with MiXCR from the UMI-ligation and nested PCR reads. The sample contains tens of thousands of distinct CDR3 sequences, about 11% of which appear only once. The specimen was naive CD4+ T cells from blood. The receptors here all came from a human donor in good health.

This clonotype was observed a handful of times. This sequence joins TRBV2 and TRBJ2-7; a possible D gene is TRBD1 (6 bases). V lost 5 bases to trimming and J lost 5 bases, with 16 bases between them. The CDR3 spans 14 residues. Germline CDR1 reads SNHLY; CDR2 reads FYNNEI. DNA for the CDR3: TGTGCCAGCAGTTCAATAACGGGGACAAACGAGCAGTACTTC. Translation gives CASSSITGTNEQYF.

This clonotype has more than one count but fewer than ten. CDR3 DNA sequence: TGTGCCAGCAGCGGTCCAGCGGCAAGCTCCTACGAGCAGTACTTC. Amino acids: CASSGPAASSYEQYF. This sequence joins TRBV9 and TRBJ2-7; D is possibly TRBD2 (5 bases). Germline V gene lookup returns CDR1 SGDLS and CDR2 YYNGEE. Trimming shortened V by 3 bases and J by 0 bases, and 13 bases separated the two germline ends. This CDR3 is built from 15 residues.

The CDR3 loop is CASSFAGLDTGELFF. DNA for the CDR3: TGTGCCAGCAGCTTCGCGGGGTTAGACACCGGGGAGCTGTTTTTT. The chain is built from TRBV11-2 and TRBJ2-2, with a weak D call TRBD2 (6 bases). The V end was cut by 3 bases, the J end by 3 bases, with 11 bases between. The CDR3 contains 15 residues. Germline CDR1 reads SGHAT; CDR2 reads FQNNGV. The full variable domain, in which reference TRBV11-2 and TRBJ2-2 provide the parts outside the CDR3, is EAGVAQSPRYKIIEKRQSVAFWCNPISGHATLYWYQQILGQGPKLLIQFQNNGVVDDSQLPKDRFSAERLKGVDSTLKIQPAKLEDSAVYLCASSFAGLDTGELFFGEGSRLTVL.